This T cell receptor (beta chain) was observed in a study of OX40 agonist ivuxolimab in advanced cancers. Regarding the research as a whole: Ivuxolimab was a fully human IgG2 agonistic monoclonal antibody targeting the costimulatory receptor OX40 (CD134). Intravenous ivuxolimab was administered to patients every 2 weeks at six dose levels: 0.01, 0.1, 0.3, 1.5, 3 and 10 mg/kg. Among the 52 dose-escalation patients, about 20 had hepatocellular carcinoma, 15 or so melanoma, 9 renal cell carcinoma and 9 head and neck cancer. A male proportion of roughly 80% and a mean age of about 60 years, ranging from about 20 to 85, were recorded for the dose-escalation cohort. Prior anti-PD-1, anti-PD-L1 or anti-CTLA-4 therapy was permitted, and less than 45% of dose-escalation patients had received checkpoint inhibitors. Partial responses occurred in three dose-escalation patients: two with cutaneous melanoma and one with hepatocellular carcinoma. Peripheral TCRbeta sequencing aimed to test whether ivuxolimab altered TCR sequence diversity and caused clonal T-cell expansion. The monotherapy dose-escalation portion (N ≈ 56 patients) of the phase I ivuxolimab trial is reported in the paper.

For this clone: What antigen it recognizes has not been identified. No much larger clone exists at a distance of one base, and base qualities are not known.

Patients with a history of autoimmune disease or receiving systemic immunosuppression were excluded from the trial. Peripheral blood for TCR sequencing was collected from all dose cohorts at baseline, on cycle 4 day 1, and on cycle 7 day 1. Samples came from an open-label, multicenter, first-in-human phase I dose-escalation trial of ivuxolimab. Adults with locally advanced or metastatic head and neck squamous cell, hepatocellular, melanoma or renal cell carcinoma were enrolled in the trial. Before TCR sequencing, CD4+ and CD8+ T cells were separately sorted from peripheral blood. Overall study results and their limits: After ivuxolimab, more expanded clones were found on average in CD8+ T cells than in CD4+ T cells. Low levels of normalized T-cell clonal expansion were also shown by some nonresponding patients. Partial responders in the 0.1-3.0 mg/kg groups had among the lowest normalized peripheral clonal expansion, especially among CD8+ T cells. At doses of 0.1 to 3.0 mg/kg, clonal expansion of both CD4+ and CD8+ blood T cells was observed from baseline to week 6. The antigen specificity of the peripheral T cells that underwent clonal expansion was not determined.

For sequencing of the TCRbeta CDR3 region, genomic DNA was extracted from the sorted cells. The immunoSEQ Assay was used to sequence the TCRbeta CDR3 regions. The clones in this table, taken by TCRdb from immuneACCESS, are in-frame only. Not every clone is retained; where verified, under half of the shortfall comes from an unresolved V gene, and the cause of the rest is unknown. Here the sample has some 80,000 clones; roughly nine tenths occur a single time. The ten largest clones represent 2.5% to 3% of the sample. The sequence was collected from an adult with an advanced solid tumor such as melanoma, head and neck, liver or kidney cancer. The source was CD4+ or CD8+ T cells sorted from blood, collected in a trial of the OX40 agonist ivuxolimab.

CDR3 loop: CASSWGHPEAFF. DNA sequence: TGTGCCAGCAGCTGGGGACACCCTGAAGCTTTCTTT. The V and J segments used are TRBV11-3 and TRBJ1-1; tentative D gene TRBD1, with 6 bases matching. V is clipped by 4 bases and J by 6 bases, and the sequence between their germline boundaries is 9 bases long. From a lookup of the germline V gene, CDR1 and CDR2 are SGHNT and YENEEA. The CDR3 goes from the cysteine to the phenylalanine over 12 residues. Only the CDR3 region is kept as DNA, spanning 36 bases read in frame from base 1.